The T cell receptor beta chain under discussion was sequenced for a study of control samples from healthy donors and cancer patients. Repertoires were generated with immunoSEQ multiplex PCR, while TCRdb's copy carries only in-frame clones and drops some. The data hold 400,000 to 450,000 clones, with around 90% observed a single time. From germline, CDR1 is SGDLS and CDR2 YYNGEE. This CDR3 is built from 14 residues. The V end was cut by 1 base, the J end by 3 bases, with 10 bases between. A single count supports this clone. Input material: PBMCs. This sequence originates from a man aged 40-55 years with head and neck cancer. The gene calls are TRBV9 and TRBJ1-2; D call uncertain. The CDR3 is CASSVRGQDYGYTF. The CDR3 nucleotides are TGTGCCAGCAGCGTAAGAGGTCAGGACTATGGCTACACCTTC. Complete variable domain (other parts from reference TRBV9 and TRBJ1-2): DSGVTQTPKHLITATGQRVTLRCSPRSGDLSVYWYQQSLDQGLQFLIQYYNGEERAKGNILERFSAQQFPDLHSELNLSSLELGDSALYFCASSVRGQDYGYTFGSGTRLTVV.